This T cell receptor beta chain emerged from a study of cytomegalovirus exposure and HLA in healthy donors (dated by TCRdb to 2015 to 2018). Regarding the study in general: An earlier analysis of 587 of the donors reported approximately 280 Gb of sequence data and around 120 million unique TCR beta sequences obtained from about 179 million T cells. A few DR-DQ haplotypes were treated as single units for association and clustering because of strong linkage in the cohort. Among 398 genotyped donors of the cohort, an average of about 220,000 unique TCR beta nucleotide sequences was sequenced per donor, of which 15% to 20% were non-productive. The genetic ancestry cluster associated with self-reported Caucasian donors included 81% of the roughly 410 genotyped donors. A later analysis re-examined previously published TCR beta repertoires from 600 to 700 donors and added high-resolution HLA genotyping to investigate patterns of TCR occurrence. Typing coverage varied by locus: roughly 620-640 donors for A, B, C, DRB1 and DQB1; roughly 560 for DQA1; over 600 for DPA1; 450 to 480 for DPB1. The study was designed to test whether signatures of past pathogen exposure could be identified by cataloging public T cell receptors. To predict cytomegalovirus infection status, the study brought together high-throughput TCR immunosequencing, statistical association of individual TCRs with disease status, and machine learning. Class I and class II HLA loci were covered by the typing at four-digit resolution. Every discovery cohort repertoire had been produced on one sequencing platform. Donor age, sex, ethnicity and CMV serostatus were collected together with the repertoire data. Around 320 gigabases of sequencing data and approximately 85 million unique TCR sequences were included in an early release covering about 700 HLA-typed donors. A later genetic analysis used genome-wide SNP genotypes for 398 of the 666 donors, treating that subset as a discovery cohort. The later analysis used no new phenotypic data to find candidate immune exposures, relying instead on TCR beta sequences and their occurrence across donors. In an earlier analysis of around 540 of the donors, high-throughput TCR beta sequencing was used to judge whether each TCR beta V gene segment behaved as functional or pseudogenic. A separate validation cohort of roughly 130 different subjects was used in addition to the approximately 640-subject first cohort. Using immunosequencing, the study profiled T cell repertoires from 500 to 800 subjects and related those repertoires to cytomegalovirus serostatus. Findings and caveats that apply to the study as a whole: According to the authors, the approach could potentially be generalized to other disease states and immunological phenotypes. Some IMGT-functional V segments, including TRBV6-2 and TRBV6-3, could not be distinguished by the 87-base-pair reads and were therefore excluded. Assigning TCR associations to individual alleles was difficult when HLA alleles, especially DR and DQ, strongly co-occurred. A further reported finding was that TCR beta sequences accurately predicted the HLA-A and HLA-B alleles for most subjects in the first cohort. Linkage disequilibrium might explain the correlated functional status among segregating V segments, but an unknown experimental factor could not be ruled out. Sequencing depth was assumed to be roughly uniform across donors in the presence/absence analyses, though that assumption may not hold. According to a later analysis, TCR association rates differed among HLA loci, with DRB1 alleles showing the most associated TCRs and HLA-C alleles showing the fewest. A later genetic analysis associated a missense DCLRE1C variant with V-gene and J-gene trimming of TCR beta chains, and an independent cohort replicated the association. Cytomegalovirus status was reported to be diagnosed by the classifier with high specificity and sensitivity in both the original and validation cohorts. The earlier analysis of 450 to 700 of the donors excluded some 15 rarely observed V segments, including chromosome 9 orphons, because counts were too low. In an earlier analysis of several hundred of the donors, most TCR beta V segments were observed in productive rearrangements about 90% or about 30% of the time, broadly matching IMGT annotations. The study listed 150 to 200 TCR beta chains as associated with cytomegalovirus. The only immune exposure information available for the cohort was CMV serostatus. Most TCR sequences were seen in very few donors, while some public TCRs were found in many individuals. HLA typing was unavailable for some donors at each locus, so association tests used only the typed subset. In this cohort, only TCR beta chains were sequenced, and detectable features were limited by the absence of alpha or paired-chain data. In a later analysis, some 17,000 TCR beta sequences were associated with specific HLA alleles at a false discovery rate of 0.05. In vitro tests confirmed that three of the cytomegalovirus-associated TCR beta chains recognize cytomegalovirus antigens. A cluster of highly shared sequence variants was judged likely to be a technical artifact of the sequencing pipeline. Several of the top co-occurrence clusters appeared to be linked to parvovirus B19, influenza, CMV and Epstein-Barr virus, according to a later analysis. Compared with equally common non-associated chains, HLA-associated TCR beta chains in a later analysis were more clonally expanded and had lower generation probabilities. Most CMV-associated TCR beta chains appeared to be HLA-restricted in a later analysis, and the HLA associations seemed to be driven largely by CMV exposure. In a later genetic analysis, fewer N-insertions in productive TCRs were reported among donors in an Asian-associated ancestry cluster than the roughly 700-donor mean.

Libraries were prepared through the immunoSEQ multiplex PCR assay. The multiplex PCR relied on a mix of 60 forward primers for TCR Vbeta segments and 13 reverse primers for TCR Jbeta segments. A multiplex PCR assay on genomic DNA amplified the CDR3 region of rearranged TCR beta genes. On the Illumina HiSeq System, the amplified TCR beta libraries were sequenced as 87-base-pair reads. The original methods were these. A later analysis counted around 72 million unique TCR beta chains across the approximately 700 repertoires, and some 12 million of these chains were shared by at least two donors. Raw reads were error-corrected and collapsed into unique sequences by a nearest-neighbor algorithm in which closely related sequences were merged to remove PCR and sequencing errors. V, D and J gene segments were assigned by aligning CDR3 sequences to IMGT reference sequences. For a sequence to be retained, a match of at least six nucleotides to both a V gene segment and a J gene segment was required. A rearrangement counted as productive if the CDR3 had no stop codons and remained in frame with V and J, and every other rearrangement counted as non-productive. Following IMGT convention, CDR3 was defined as the stretch from the second conserved V-encoded cysteine to the conserved J-encoded phenylalanine. The earlier analysis of about 620 of the donors excluded sequences that lacked an unambiguous match to a single V gene segment. In an earlier analysis of almost 600 of the donors, a V segment was called functional when productive rearrangements were above 56.7%, and segregating when the standard deviation between donors exceeded 5%. A statistical classification framework was built to diagnose cytomegalovirus status from the catalog of TCR beta chain sequences. A later analysis assigned V and J genes by comparing TCR nucleotide sequences with IMGT/GENE-DB human TR gene sequences. Using the TCRdist pipeline, a later analysis assigned CDR3 sequences along with most-parsimonious VDJ recombination scenarios. In a later analysis, every TCR beta chain was defined by the combination of its CDR3 amino acid sequence and its V-gene family, and reads without a unique V-gene family were dropped. As a way to deal with suspected cross-contamination and a sequencing artifact, a later analysis dropped 500 to 700 nucleotide sequences that were highly shared and had low generation probability. In a later analysis, a clonal expansion index was calculated for each public chain from normalized within-repertoire ranks of inferred template counts. Generation probabilities in a later analysis came from a VDJ recombination model fitted to out-of-frame rearrangements, and those results were checked against IGoR. In a later analysis, hypergeometric tests were used to score TCR-TCR, TCR-HLA and TCR-CMV co-occurrence, with a repertoire-size bias correction applied to TCR pairs. To estimate false discovery rates, a later analysis permuted the HLA or CMV assignments 20 times. A later analysis grouped co-occurring TCRs with DBSCAN, adding TCRdist sequence similarity when clustering within HLA-allele-positive subsets. Repertoires with fewer than 30,000 or more than 120,000 public chains were left out of co-occurrence clustering, as were a handful of repertoires with anomalous nucleotide sharing. TCRdb limited this immuneACCESS table to in-frame rearrangements with V and J called. A share of clones is missing; checked studies link under half to unresolved V genes, and the rest is unexplained. That table furnishes V, J and clone size, whereas the DNA furnished D and trimming. The sample table records about 84,000 clones. About 0.5% of the sample comes from the top ten.

As for this clone: Its antigen target is currently unknown.

The cohort consisted of some 670 healthy bone marrow donors. All cohort members were sampled while nominally healthy, although unrecorded immune exposures were likely present. The donor tested CMV seronegative and was one of the 352 seronegative cohort members. A peripheral blood sample was provided by each donor, and peripheral blood mononuclear cells were used for TCR beta sequencing. Genomic DNA extraction from the blood cell samples was performed with the Qiagen DNeasy Blood Extraction Kit. The CDR1 and CDR2 encoded by the germline V gene are MDHEN and SYDVKM. The CDR3 sequence holds 14 residues, the cysteine and phenylalanine included. The DNA shown is the 42-base CDR3, in frame from base 1.

Material for sequencing was PBMCs. The TCR originated in a man aged 45-60 years in good health and CMV-seronegative. The receptor chain draws on TRBV28 and TRBJ2-5, and TRBD1 aligns with 9 junction nucleotides. The closer fit of TRBJ2-7 to the DNA end suggests the J call may be wrong. The bases read TGTGCCAGCAGTTCTGGGGACAGGGCATACGAGCAGTACTTC. Its protein reads: CASSSGDRAYEQYF.